Each of the 18 T cell receptor beta chains below was sequenced from the same sample in a study of shared clonotypes between healthy human individuals. TCRdb's copy holds only in-frame clones and misses some; the assay was immunoSEQ multiplex PCR. The table includes approximately 2.5 million clones, approximately 94% detected once. Material for sequencing was naive CD4+ T cells sorted from blood. Subset reported: CD45RA+ positively selected. The source is a man aged 18 to 29 in good health.

This chain joins TRBV9 and TRBJ2-4; D remains ambiguous. The germline V and J ends were trimmed by 0 bases and 2 bases, with 12 bases remaining between them. The CDR3 runs to 16 residues. Per the germline V gene, CDR1 is SGDLS and CDR2 is YYNGEE. CDR3 DNA sequence: TGTGCCAGCAGCGTAGCGGATAGCACGACCAAAAACATTCAGTACTTC. The encoded protein is CASSVADSTTKNIQYF.

The chain employs TRBV28 and TRBJ1-3; D gene uncertain. From germline, CDR1 is MDHEN and CDR2 SYDVKM. The CDR3 is 16 amino acids. V was pared by 4 bases and J by 0 bases, with 13 bases between. The CDR3 here is CASSYGRKTSGNTIYF. The CDR3 nucleotides are TGTGCCAGCAGTTACGGACGGAAGACCTCTGGAAACACCATATATTTT.

The chain employs TRBV4-3 and TRBJ2-4; D ambiguous. Between the trimmed V and J ends, which lost 1 base and 8 bases, there was a span of 12 bases. This CDR3 contains 14 residues. Looked up from germline, CDR1 is LGHNA and CDR2 is YSLEER. The CDR3, as DNA: TGCGCCAGCAGCCAAGCCCGGAGCAGTTACATTCAGTACTTC. This sequence encodes CASSQARSSYIQYF.

This chain joins TRBV11-3 and TRBJ2-7; D gene unclear. The germline V gene has CDR1 SGHNT and CDR2 YENEEA. Trimming removed 4 bases at V and 6 bases at J, with 13 bases between. The CDR3 covers 13 residues. The DNA for the CDR3 is TGTGCCAGCAGCTCCCGAGCACAGAGCGAGCAGTACTTC. Translating it yields CASSSRAQSEQYF.

V gene TRBV5-1 combines with J gene TRBJ2-3; 15 bases agree with TRBD2. This CDR3 is 18 amino acids long. Trimming cost V 3 bases and J 5 bases; bases outside gene matches: 10. From germline, CDR1 is SGHRS and CDR2 YFSETQ. Here the CDR3 DNA reads TGCGCCAGCAGCTCTGGACTAGCGGGGGGGGACCCCCGAGATACGCAGTATTTT. Protein sequence: CASSSGLAGGDPRDTQYF.

V and J are TRBV9 and TRBJ1-4; 10 bases map to TRBD1. With 4 bases clipped from V and 8 bases from J, the junction kept 5 bases outside the gene matches. Germline CDR1 reads SGDLS; CDR2 reads YYNGEE. The CDR3 sequence is 14 residues long. The CDR3: CASSPDRGGEKLFF. The CDR3 DNA is TGTGCCAGCAGCCCGGACAGGGGGGGAGAAAAACTGTTTTTT.

A single count supports this clone. The chain has TRBV29-1 and TRBJ2-7, with 10 bases lining up with TRBD2. This CDR3 has 13 amino acids. Trimming removed 5 bases from V and 6 bases from J; junction bases left unmatched: 7. CDR1 and CDR2 from the germline V gene are SQVTM and ANQGSEA. CDR3 sequence: CSVLSGRQFEQYF. Written as DNA, the CDR3 is TGCAGCGTTCTTAGCGGGAGGCAGTTCGAGCAGTACTTC.

Points on this clone: Other nucleotide sequences from this sample produce the same CDR3. The chain carries TRBV25-1 and TRBJ2-7; D is possibly TRBD1 or TRBD2 (5 bases each). Trimming took 4 bases from V and 4 from J, leaving 5 bases between them. The CDR3 sequence is 11 residues long. From germline, CDR1 is MGHDK and CDR2 SYGVNS. For the CDR3, the DNA is TGTGCCAGCAGTGGGGGGTACGAGCAGTACTTC. This encodes CASSGGYEQYF.

The chain recombines TRBV9 with TRBJ1-2; 7 bases are a match to TRBD1. V gave up 6 bases and J gave up 5 bases; unmatched junction bases: 10. This CDR3 has 14 residues. The germline CDR1 and CDR2 sequences are SGDLS and YYNGEE. The CDR3, as DNA: TGTGCCAGCACACGAGGACAGGAACTATATGGCTACACCTTC. Translation: CASTRGQELYGYTF.

This rearrangement joins TRBV4-3 to TRBJ1-2; 9 bases align to TRBD1. Unmatched junction bases numbered 13, after V lost 3 bases and J lost 8 bases. The CDR3 spans 16 residues. CDR1 and CDR2 (germline): LGHNA, YSLEER. This CDR3 is CASSQNSDGTGFGYTF. CDR3 sequence (DNA): TGCGCCAGCAGCCAGAATAGTGACGGGACAGGGTTCGGCTACACCTTC.

J is TRBJ2-2 and V is TRBV7-9; D is perhaps TRBD1 or TRBD2 (5 bases each). Trimming pared 4 bases from V and 0 bases from J, leaving 12 bases between. CDR1 and CDR2 from the germline V gene are SEHNR and FQNEAQ (reference sequence). The CDR3 is 16 residues long. CDR3 sequence reads: CASSWGPDSNTGELFF. In DNA, the CDR3 is TGTGCCAGCAGCTGGGGACCAGACTCGAACACCGGGGAGCTGTTTTTT.

V gene TRBV9 combines with J gene TRBJ1-1, with unresolved D. Germline-derived CDR1 and CDR2 are SGDLS and YYNGEE. The germline V and J ends were trimmed by 4 bases and 7 bases, with 20 bases remaining between them. This CDR3 region has 15 residues. This CDR3 is CASSTQYDPDGEAFF. The CDR3 DNA follows: TGTGCCAGCAGCACCCAGTACGACCCGGACGGTGAAGCTTTCTTT. The full variable domain, in which reference TRBV9 and TRBJ1-1 provide the parts outside the CDR3, is DSGVTQTPKHLITATGQRVTLRCSPRSGDLSVYWYQQSLDQGLQFLIQYYNGEERAKGNILERFSAQQFPDLHSELNLSSLELGDSALYFCASSTQYDPDGEAFFGQGTRLTVV.

This clone appeared once. Other DNA sequences in this specimen translate into the identical CDR3. The chain links TRBV6-5 to TRBJ2-2; 9 nucleotides line up with TRBD1. The CDR3 spans 14 residues. V shed 4 bases, J shed 6 bases, and the junction held 3 bases outside the gene matches. Germline lookup yields CDR1 MNHEY and CDR2 SVGAGI. The CDR3 is CASSLQGAPGELFF. In DNA form, the CDR3 reads TGTGCCAGCAGTTTACAGGGGGCGCCCGGGGAGCTGTTTTTT.

V and J are TRBV10-1 and TRBJ2-7; either TRBD1 or TRBD2 may supply D (5 bases each). The CDR3 consists of 14 residues. Germline V lookup: CDR1 WNHNN, CDR2 SYGVQD (reference sequence). The germline V and J ends were trimmed by 7 bases and 5 bases, with 18 bases remaining between them. The CDR3 loop is CASKGQGEGNEQYF. For the CDR3, the DNA is TGCGCCAGCAAAGGTCAGGGTGAGGGGAACGAGCAGTACTTC.

This clone occurred a few times. One end of the junction is discordant with germline, which a read error may explain. The J gene is TRBJ1-1, the V gene TRBV27, with D possibly being TRBD1 (5 bases). There are 13 residues in the CDR3. Germline V gene lookup returns CDR1 MNHEY and CDR2 SMNVEV (reference sequence). DNA for the CDR3: TGTGCCAGCAGTAGCGGTATTTTGGCAAGCCAGGGCTTT. It encodes CASSSGILASQGF.

The gene calls are TRBV6-1 and TRBJ1-6; D not certain. The germline CDR1 and CDR2 sequences are MNHNS and SASEGT. The V end was cut by 2 bases, the J end by 10 bases, with 9 bases between. CDR3 length: 13 amino acids. CDR3 nucleotide sequence: TGTGCCAGCAGTGAATCCTTCGCCTCACCCCTCCACTTT. Translated: CASSESFASPLHF.

V usage is TRBV10-3 and J usage is TRBJ1-2; 9 bases line up with TRBD1. V lost 6 bases and J lost 8; bases outside the gene matches: 16. The germline V gene has CDR1 ENHRY and CDR2 SYGVKD. The CDR3 runs to 16 residues. Here the CDR3 reads CAISPGTGSLLEGYTF. The CDR3, as DNA: TGTGCCATCAGCCCCGGGACAGGGAGTTTACTGGAGGGCTACACCTTC.

In this sample, this clone turned up once. This chain joins TRBV11-2 and TRBJ2-5, with D perhaps TRBD1 or TRBD2 (6 bases each). Trimming pared 5 bases from V and 4 bases from J, leaving 11 bases between. CDR1 and CDR2 from the germline V gene are SGHAT and FQNNGV. The CDR3 runs to 13 residues. Here the CDR3 DNA reads TGTGCCAGCAGCCAACAGGGAGGAGAGACCCAGTACTTC. Encoded protein: CASSQQGGETQYF.